This is a list of T cell receptor beta chains from one sample in a study of PD-1 blockade in classical Hodgkin lymphoma. Method: immunoSEQ multiplex PCR; TCRdb's copy keeps in-frame clones and lacks some. The sample has about 90,000 clones; over 90% are singletons. The specimen comprised peripheral blood mononuclear cells (PBMCs), sampled before the second cycle of nivolumab. Receptors were obtained from a human donor with classical Hodgkin lymphoma. Each CDR3 is given with its conserved first and last residue. The D gene is left open where the match is weak. Clone sizes are given selectively: once, few, many, or a class where the clone is expanded.

length: 15; D: .; V: TRBV19; size: .; J: TRBJ2-2; CDR3: CASSMGRISTGELFF; DNA: TGTGCCAGTAGTATGGGCAGGATCTCAACCGGGGAGCTGTTTTTT
length: 15; D: .; V: TRBV18; size: once; J: TRBJ2-7; CDR3: CASSRDRFPPYEQYF; DNA: TGTGCCAGCTCGCGCGACAGGTTCCCGCCCTACGAGCAGTACTTC
length: 16; D: .; V: TRBV7-7; size: .; J: TRBJ1-5; CDR3: CASSLDGGSGNQPQHF; DNA: TGTGCTAGCAGCTTAGACGGGGGTAGTGGCAATCAGCCCCAGCATTTT
length: 21; D: TRBD2; V: TRBV7-6; size: .; J: TRBJ2-2; CDR3: CASTLREPGLAPPRYTGELFF; DNA: TGTGCCAGCACCCTAAGGGAACCGGGACTAGCGCCCCCTCGTTACACCGGGGAGCTGTTTTTT
length: 11; D: .; V: TRBV29-1; size: .; J: TRBJ1-1; CDR3: CSVALNTEAFF; DNA: TGCAGCGTGGCATTGAACACTGAAGCTTTCTTT
length: 13; D: .; V: TRBV28; size: .; J: TRBJ2-5; CDR3: CASRLRLAETQYF; DNA: TGTGCCAGCAGGCTCAGGCTAGCAGAGACCCAGTACTTC
length: 12; D: .; V: TRBV6-1; size: .; J: TRBJ2-2; CDR3: CASTVGPGELFF; DNA: TGTGCCAGCACCGTGGGTCCCGGGGAGCTGTTTTTT
length: 19; D: .; V: TRBV5-1; size: .; J: TRBJ2-6; CDR3: CASSLVSRDLGSGANVLTF; DNA: TGCGCCAGCAGCTTGGTTTCGCGGGACTTAGGCTCTGGGGCCAACGTCCTGACTTTC
length: 11; D: .; V: TRBV19; size: .; J: TRBJ1-2; CDR3: CASSIEDGYTF; DNA: TGTGCCAGTAGTATAGAGGATGGCTACACCTTC
length: 17; D: TRBD2; V: TRBV27; size: .; J: TRBJ2-5; CDR3: CASSLKWAGGPSETQYF; DNA: TGTGCCAGCAGTTTAAAATGGGCGGGAGGGCCCTCGGAGACCCAGTACTTC
length: 17; D: TRBD2; V: TRBV19; size: .; J: TRBJ2-1; CDR3: CASSILAGDPALNEQFF; DNA: TGTGCCAGTAGTATTTTAGCGGGAGACCCGGCGCTCAATGAGCAGTTCTTC
length: 14; D: .; V: TRBV30; size: once; J: TRBJ1-2; CDR3: CAWRKRESPYGYTF; DNA: TGTGCCTGGAGGAAGAGGGAGTCCCCCTATGGCTACACCTTC
length: 16; D: .; V: TRBV28; size: .; J: TRBJ2-1; CDR3: CASSFRQRSSYNEQFF; DNA: TGTGCCAGCAGTTTCAGGCAGCGGAGCTCCTACAATGAGCAGTTCTTC
length: 15; D: TRBD2; V: TRBV13; size: .; J: TRBJ2-2; CDR3: CASSYGTSGTGELFF; DNA: TGTGCCAGCAGCTATGGGACTAGCGGGACCGGGGAGCTGTTTTTT
length: 11; D: .; V: TRBV27; size: .; J: TRBJ2-1; CDR3: CASSFRDEQFF; DNA: TGTGCCAGCAGTTTTAGGGATGAGCAGTTCTTC
length: 15; D: .; V: TRBV30; size: .; J: TRBJ1-3; CDR3: CGWGAGSSSGNTIYF; DNA: TGTGGCTGGGGGGCAGGCAGTAGCTCTGGAAACACCATATATTTT
length: 15; D: .; V: TRBV6-4; size: once; J: TRBJ2-3; CDR3: CASSDSPGGTDTQYF; DNA: TGTGCCAGCAGTGACTCTCCAGGGGGCACAGATACGCAGTATTTT
length: 15; D: TRBD2; V: TRBV28; size: .; J: TRBJ2-7; CDR3: CASSLVIAGAYEQYF; DNA: TGTGCCAGCAGTTTGGTTATAGCGGGAGCCTACGAGCAGTACTTC
length: 15; D: .; V: TRBV7-9; size: .; J: TRBJ2-5; CDR3: CASSTSGRILETQYF; DNA: TGTGCCAGCAGCACATCCGGTAGAATATTGGAGACCCAGTACTTC
length: 14; D: TRBD1; V: TRBV7-2; size: .; J: TRBJ1-1; CDR3: CASSSGTVNTEAFF; DNA: TGTGCCAGCAGTTCCGGGACAGTGAACACTGAAGCTTTCTTT
length: 15; D: .; V: TRBV5-4; size: .; J: TRBJ2-7; CDR3: CASSFSSASTYEQYF; DNA: TGTGCCAGCAGTTTCTCTAGCGCCAGCACCTACGAGCAGTACTTC
length: 13; D: .; V: TRBV19; size: .; J: TRBJ1-2; CDR3: CASSRGDGEGYTF; DNA: TGTGCCAGTAGTCGCGGGGACGGAGAGGGCTACACCTTC
length: 15; D: TRBD2; V: TRBV4-1; size: .; J: TRBJ2-1; CDR3: CASSTRLAGYNEQFF; DNA: TGCGCCAGCAGCACCCGACTAGCGGGGTACAATGAGCAGTTCTTC
length: 13; D: .; V: TRBV7-7; size: .; J: TRBJ1-1; CDR3: CASSLGGGSEAFF; DNA: TGTGCCAGCAGCTTAGGCGGGGGTTCTGAAGCTTTCTTT
length: 14; D: .; V: TRBV19; size: .; J: TRBJ1-1; CDR3: CASSKTSRNTEAFF; DNA: TGTGCCAGTAGCAAAACTTCACGGAACACTGAAGCTTTCTTT
length: 10; D: .; V: TRBV2; size: .; J: TRBJ1-1; CDR3: CASGGRKAFF; DNA: TGTGCCAGCGGCGGCAGAAAAGCTTTCTTT
length: 16; D: .; V: TRBV10-3; size: .; J: TRBJ2-5; CDR3: CAISERVSSGRETQYF; DNA: TGTGCCATCAGTGAGAGGGTGTCGTCGGGGAGAGAGACCCAGTACTTC
length: 16; D: .; V: TRBV7-9; size: .; J: TRBJ1-2; CDR3: CASSLASGGPDYGYTF; DNA: TGTGCCAGCAGCTTAGCGTCGGGCGGTCCTGACTATGGCTACACCTTC
length: 15; D: TRBD1; V: TRBV10-3; size: few; J: TRBJ1-1; CDR3: CAISAPQGVPTEAFF; DNA: TGTGCCATCAGTGCCCCCCAGGGGGTGCCCACTGAAGCTTTCTTT